The T cell receptor (beta chain) under discussion was sequenced for a study of blood T cells in healthy people across ages. The CDR3 totals 13 residues. V lost 5 bases and J lost 6; bases outside the gene matches: 6. General study results and limits: Observed TCR beta diversity showed a strong correlation with the percentage of naive T cells as measured by flow cytometry. Whereas aged donors had fewer naive CD4+ cells, long-lived donors had more of them and higher diversity. Across the age range, TCR beta diversity per million T cells fell in a roughly linear way.

Donors were healthy Caucasian individuals from Russia aged about 6 to 100. With respect to this clonotype: What it binds is unknown.

The use of a sample-barcoded 5' primer and a J-beta primer mix characterized a second PCR of roughly 6 to 11 cycles. TCRdb used MiXCR to reprocess the 5' RACE reads, holding one entry per CDR3 protein. The sample contains about 1.6 million distinct CDR3 sequences, almost 35% of which appear only once. The sample consisted of blood. The chain recombines TRBV12-3 or TRBV12-4 with TRBJ1-2; 7 bases are shared with TRBD1. The clonotype comes from a woman under 40 in good health. In DNA form, the CDR3 reads TGTGCCAGCAGTGACAGGGCGGGAAATGGCTACACCTTC. Protein product: CASSDRAGNGYTF.